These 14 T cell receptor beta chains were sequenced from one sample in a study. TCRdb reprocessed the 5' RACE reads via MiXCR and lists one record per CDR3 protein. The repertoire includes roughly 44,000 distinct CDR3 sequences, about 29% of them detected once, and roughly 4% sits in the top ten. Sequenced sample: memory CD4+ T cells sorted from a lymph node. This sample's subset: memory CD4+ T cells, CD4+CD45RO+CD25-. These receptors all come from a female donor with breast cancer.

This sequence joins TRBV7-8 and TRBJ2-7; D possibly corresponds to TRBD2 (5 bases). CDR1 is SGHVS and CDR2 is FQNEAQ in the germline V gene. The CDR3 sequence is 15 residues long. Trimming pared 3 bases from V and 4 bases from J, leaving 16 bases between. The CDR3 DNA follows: TGTGCCAGCAGCTTGGAGGCGTCAGAGGGTTACGAGCAGTACTTC. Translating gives CASSLEASEGYEQYF.

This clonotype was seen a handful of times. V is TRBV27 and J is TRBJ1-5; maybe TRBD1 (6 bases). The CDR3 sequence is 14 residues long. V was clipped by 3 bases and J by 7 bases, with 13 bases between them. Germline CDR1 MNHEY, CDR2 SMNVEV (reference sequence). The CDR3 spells CASSLGRGEQPQHF. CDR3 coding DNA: TGTGCCAGCAGTTTGGGGAGGGGGGAGCAGCCCCAGCATTTT.

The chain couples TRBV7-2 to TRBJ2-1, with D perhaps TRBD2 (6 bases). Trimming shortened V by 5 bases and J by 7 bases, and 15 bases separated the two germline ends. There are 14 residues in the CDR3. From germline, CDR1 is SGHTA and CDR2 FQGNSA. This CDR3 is CASSRHRGINEQFF. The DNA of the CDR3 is TGTGCCAGCAGCCGGCACCGCGGGATAAATGAGCAGTTCTTC.

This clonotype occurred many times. The CDR3 DNA reads TGCGCCAGCAGCCAGGGGAAAGGACAGCCCCAGCATTTT. Encoded protein: CASSQGKGQPQHF. The chain links TRBV4-1 to TRBJ1-5; no firm D call. This CDR3 spans 13 amino acids. V lost 3 bases and J lost 7, with 10 bases in between. The V gene's germline CDR1 is MGHRA and CDR2 YSYEKL.

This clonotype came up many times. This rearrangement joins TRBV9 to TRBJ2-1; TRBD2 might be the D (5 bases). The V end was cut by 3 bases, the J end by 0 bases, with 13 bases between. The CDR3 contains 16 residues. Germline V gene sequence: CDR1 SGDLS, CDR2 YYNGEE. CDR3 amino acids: CASSDSSGSSYNEQFF. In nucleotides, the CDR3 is TGTGCCAGCAGCGATAGCTCGGGGAGCTCCTACAATGAGCAGTTCTTC. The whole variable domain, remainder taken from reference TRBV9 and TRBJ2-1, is DSGVTQTPKHLITATGQRVTLRCSPRSGDLSVYWYQQSLDQGLQFLIQYYNGEERAKGNILERFSAQQFPDLHSELNLSSLELGDSALYFCASSDSSGSSYNEQFFGPGTRLTVL.

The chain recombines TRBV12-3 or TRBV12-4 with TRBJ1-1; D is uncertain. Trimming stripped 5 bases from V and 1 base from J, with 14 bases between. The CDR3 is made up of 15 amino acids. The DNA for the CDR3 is TGTGCCAGCAGTCCAGCCCACCGAAAGAACACTGAAGCTTTCTTT. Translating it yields CASSPAHRKNTEAFF.

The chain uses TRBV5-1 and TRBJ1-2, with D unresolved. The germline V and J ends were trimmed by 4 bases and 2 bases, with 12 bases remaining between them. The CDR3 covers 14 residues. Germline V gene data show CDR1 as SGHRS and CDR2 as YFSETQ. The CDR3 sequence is CASSPGGQNYGYTF. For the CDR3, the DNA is TGCGCCAGCAGCCCCGGAGGGCAGAACTATGGCTACACCTTC.

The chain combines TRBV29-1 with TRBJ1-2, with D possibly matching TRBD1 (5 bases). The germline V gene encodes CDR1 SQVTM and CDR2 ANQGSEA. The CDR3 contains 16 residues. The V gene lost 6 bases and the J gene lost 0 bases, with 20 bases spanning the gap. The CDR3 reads CSVYVTAGSANYGYTF. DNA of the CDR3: TGCAGCGTCTATGTGACAGCCGGATCCGCTAACTATGGCTACACCTTC.

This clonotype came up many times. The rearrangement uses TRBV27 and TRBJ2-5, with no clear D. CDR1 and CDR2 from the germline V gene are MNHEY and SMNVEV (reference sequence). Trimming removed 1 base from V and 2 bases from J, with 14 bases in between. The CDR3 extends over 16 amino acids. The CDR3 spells CASSLYAGLGQETQYF. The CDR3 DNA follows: TGTGCCAGCAGTTTATATGCAGGTCTGGGGCAAGAGACCCAGTACTTC.

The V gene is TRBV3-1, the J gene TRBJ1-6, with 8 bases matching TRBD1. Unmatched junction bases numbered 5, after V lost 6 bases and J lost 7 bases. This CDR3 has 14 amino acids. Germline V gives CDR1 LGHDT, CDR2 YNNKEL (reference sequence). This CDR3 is CASSSDRGNSPLHF. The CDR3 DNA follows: TGTGCCAGCAGTTCAGACAGGGGAAATTCACCCCTCCACTTT.

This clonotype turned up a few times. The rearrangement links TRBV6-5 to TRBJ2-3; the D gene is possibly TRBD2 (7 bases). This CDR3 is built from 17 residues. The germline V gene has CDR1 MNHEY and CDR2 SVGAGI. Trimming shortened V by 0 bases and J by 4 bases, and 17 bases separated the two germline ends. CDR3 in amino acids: CASSYSSGGLGPDTQYF. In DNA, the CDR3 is TGTGCCAGCAGTTACTCGTCGGGGGGCCTAGGCCCAGATACGCAGTATTTT.

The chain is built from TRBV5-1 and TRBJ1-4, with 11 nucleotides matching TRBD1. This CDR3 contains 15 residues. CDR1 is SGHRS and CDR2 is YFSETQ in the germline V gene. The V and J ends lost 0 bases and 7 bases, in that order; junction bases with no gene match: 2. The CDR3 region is CASSLAGTGGEKLFF. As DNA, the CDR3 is TGCGCCAGCAGCTTGGCCGGGACAGGGGGTGAAAAACTGTTTTTT.

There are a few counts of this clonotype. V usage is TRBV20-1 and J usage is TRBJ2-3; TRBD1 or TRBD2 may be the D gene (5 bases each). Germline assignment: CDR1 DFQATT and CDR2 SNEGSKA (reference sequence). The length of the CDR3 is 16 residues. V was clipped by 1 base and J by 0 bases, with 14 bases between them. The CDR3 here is CSARVIGAGSTDTQYF. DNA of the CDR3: TGCAGTGCTAGAGTAATTGGGGCGGGCAGCACAGATACGCAGTATTTT.

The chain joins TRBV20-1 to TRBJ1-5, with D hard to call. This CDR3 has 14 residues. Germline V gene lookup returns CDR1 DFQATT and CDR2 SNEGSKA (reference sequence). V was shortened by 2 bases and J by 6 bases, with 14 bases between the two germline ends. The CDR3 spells CSARSRLQGQPQHF. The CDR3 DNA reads TGCAGTGCTAGAAGTCGCCTGCAAGGTCAGCCCCAGCATTTT.